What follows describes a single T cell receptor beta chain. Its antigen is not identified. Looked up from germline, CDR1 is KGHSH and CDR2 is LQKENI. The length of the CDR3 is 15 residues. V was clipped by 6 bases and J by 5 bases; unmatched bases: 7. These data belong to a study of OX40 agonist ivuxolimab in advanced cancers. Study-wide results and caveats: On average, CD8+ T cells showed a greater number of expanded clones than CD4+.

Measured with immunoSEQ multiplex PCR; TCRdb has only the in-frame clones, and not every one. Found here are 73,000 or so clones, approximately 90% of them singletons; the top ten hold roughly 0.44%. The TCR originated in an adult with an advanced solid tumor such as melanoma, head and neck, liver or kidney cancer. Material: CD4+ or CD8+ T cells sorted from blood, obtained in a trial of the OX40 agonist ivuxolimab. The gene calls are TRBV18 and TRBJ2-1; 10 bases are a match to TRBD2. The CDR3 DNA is TGTGCCAGCTCTCGAGCGGGAGGGATCGACAATGAGCAGTTCTTC. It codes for CASSRAGGIDNEQFF.